The 23 T cell receptor beta chains below were found in one sample sequenced in a study of graft-versus-host responses after intestinal transplantation. The table came from immunoSEQ multiplex PCR; TCRdb's copy has only in-frame clones and leaves some out. The sample gives about 23,000 clones, 44% of which show up once; around 1.5% is in the top ten. Investigators plated 200,000 CFSE-labeled responder cells together with 200,000 irradiated stimulator cells labeled with violet dye. The source material was alloreactive CD8+ T cells from a mixed lymphocyte reaction culture, sampled before transplantation. Subset meaning: CFSE-low proliferating T cells sorted from approximately six-day pre-transplant mixed lymphocyte reaction (GvH or HvG direction). The receptors here all came from a human patient who was an organ donor for intestinal transplantation.

This clone was observed a few times. J is TRBJ2-7 and V is TRBV7-3; possibly TRBD1 for D (6 bases). V gave up 0 bases and J gave up 3 bases, with 6 bases separating them. CDR1 and CDR2 (germline): SGHTA, FQGTGA. The CDR3 consists of 13 residues. The CDR3 loop reads CASSLTGGYEQYF. The CDR3 nucleotides are TGTGCCAGCAGCTTAACAGGGGGCTACGAGCAGTACTTC.

This chain joins TRBV27 and TRBJ2-7, with 9 bases lining up with TRBD1. CDR1 is MNHEY and CDR2 is SMNVEV in the germline V gene (reference sequence). CDR3 size: 16 residues. J was trimmed by 2 bases and V by 11 bases; bases with no gene match: 16. The CDR3 nucleotides read TGTGCCCCTTACGTCTTGCGCGGACAGGGGACCTACGAGCAGTACTTC. Translating gives CAPYVLRGQGTYEQYF.

The chain couples TRBV7-4 to TRBJ1-2; no reliable D call. CDR1 SGHVT and CDR2 SQSDAQ come from the germline V gene. This CDR3 is built from 9 residues. V lost 8 bases to trimming and J lost 8 bases, with 6 bases between them. The CDR3 region has the DNA TGTGCCAGCGGGAGGGGCTACACCTTC. Its protein is CASGRGYTF.

Relative to its sample, this clone is medium-sized (0.01 to 0.1%). The CDR3 region has the DNA TGTGCCAGCAGTCCTCTTTTCTACAATGAGCAGTTCTTC. The encoded protein is CASSPLFYNEQFF. The rearrangement links TRBV28 to TRBJ2-1; unclear D gene. This CDR3 has 13 residues. Trimming left V 5 bases short and J 3 bases short, with 8 bases between. CDR1 MDHEN and CDR2 SYDVKM come from the germline V gene. The full variable domain, with the rest looked up from reference TRBV28 and TRBJ2-1, is DVKVTQSSRYLVKRTGEKVFLECVQDMDHENMFWYRQDPGLGLRLIYFSYDVKMKEKGDIPEGYSVSREKKERFSLILESASTNQTSMYLCASSPLFYNEQFFGPGTRLTVL.

This chain connects TRBV9 to TRBJ2-1; D perhaps matches TRBD2 (5 bases). Germline V gene sequence: CDR1 SGDLS, CDR2 YYNGEE. CDR3 length: 15 amino acids. V was shortened by 4 bases and J by 6 bases, with 17 bases between the two germline ends. CDR3 in DNA: TGTGCCAGCAGCCCTAGCTTCTTAGTCGGCAATGAGCAGTTCTTC. It translates to CASSPSFLVGNEQFF.

This chain joins TRBV9 and TRBJ2-5; TRBD2 matches 10 bases. The CDR3 runs 16 residues. With 3 bases clipped from V and 4 bases from J, the junction kept 9 bases outside the gene matches. Germline V gene lookup returns CDR1 SGDLS and CDR2 YYNGEE. CDR3 protein: CASSEGVAGGGETQYF. The CDR3 DNA is TGTGCCAGCAGCGAGGGGGTAGCGGGAGGTGGAGAGACCCAGTACTTC. Filled out from reference TRBV9 and TRBJ2-5, the complete variable domain reads DSGVTQTPKHLITATGQRVTLRCSPRSGDLSVYWYQQSLDQGLQFLIQYYNGEERAKGNILERFSAQQFPDLHSELNLSSLELGDSALYFCASSEGVAGGGETQYFGPGTRLLVL.

This chain connects TRBV5-1 to TRBJ2-3; no reliable D call. V was pared by 0 bases and J by 3 bases, with 5 bases between. The CDR3 loop spans 13 amino acids. CDR1 is SGHRS, CDR2 YFSETQ, per germline. CDR3 region: CASSLVGTDTQYF. For the CDR3, the DNA is TGCGCCAGCAGCTTGGTTGGGACAGATACGCAGTATTTT.

J is TRBJ2-7 and V is TRBV11-2, with 10 bases identical to TRBD1. The CDR3 contains 15 residues. V lost 5 bases and J lost 3; bases outside the gene matches: 7. From germline, CDR1 is SGHAT and CDR2 FQNNGV. The chain's CDR3 is CASSRIGQGDYEQYF. DNA for the CDR3: TGTGCCAGCAGCCGAATCGGACAGGGGGACTACGAGCAGTACTTC. Full variable domain (outside the CDR3, taken from reference TRBV11-2 and TRBJ2-7): EAGVAQSPRYKIIEKRQSVAFWCNPISGHATLYWYQQILGQGPKLLIQFQNNGVVDDSQLPKDRFSAERLKGVDSTLKIQPAKLEDSAVYLCASSRIGQGDYEQYFGPGTRLTVT.

This clone was counted a few times. V is TRBV13 and J is TRBJ2-2; a weak D match, TRBD2 (5 bases). The CDR3 extends over 14 amino acids. CDR1 is PRHDT and CDR2 is FYEKMQ in the germline V gene (reference sequence). V dropped 5 bases and J dropped 4 bases, with 11 bases sitting between them. The CDR3 sequence is CASSAGLITGELFF. The DNA for the CDR3 is TGTGCCAGCAGCGCGGGCTTGATCACCGGGGAGCTGTTTTTT.

This rearrangement joins TRBV5-4 to TRBJ2-3; D possibly corresponds to TRBD1 (5 bases). V lost 4 bases to trimming and J lost 5 bases, with 17 bases between them. CDR1 and CDR2 from the germline V gene are SGHNT and YYREEE (reference sequence). This CDR3 comprises 15 residues. The chain's CDR3 is CASSPTRVPGDTQYF. The CDR3 DNA is TGTGCCAGCAGCCCGACCAGGGTTCCTGGAGATACGCAGTATTTT. The whole variable domain, filled in from reference TRBV5-4 and TRBJ2-3, reads ETGVTQSPTHLIKTRGQQVTLRCSSQSGHNTVSWYQQALGQGPQFIFQYYREEENGRGNFPPRFSGLQFPNYSSELNVNALELDDSALYLCASSPTRVPGDTQYFGPGTRLTVL.

The chain links TRBV25-1 to TRBJ2-5; perhaps TRBD1 as D (5 bases). The CDR3 spans 14 residues. Trimming removed 3 bases at V and 3 bases at J, with 11 bases between. Germline CDR1 and CDR2: MGHDK and SYGVNS. CDR3 sequence: CASSETLQEETQYF. In nucleotides, the CDR3 is TGTGCCAGCAGTGAGACCCTACAGGAAGAGACCCAGTACTTC.

This clone has only a few counts. Within the sample, other DNA sequences also encode this same CDR3. The CDR3 DNA reads TGCGCCAGCAGCCAAGGACCCACAGATACGCAGTATTTT. Amino acid sequence: CASSQGPTDTQYF. The chain combines TRBV4-1 with TRBJ2-3; D ambiguous. This CDR3 contains 13 residues. Between the trimmed V and J ends, which lost 1 base and 2 bases, there was a span of 4 bases. Germline-derived CDR1 and CDR2 are MGHRA and YSYEKL.

The chain employs TRBV6-7 and TRBJ1-2; D gene unclear. TRBV6-7 is annotated as an ORF whose role is uncertain. CDR3 length equals 12 residues. Trimming removed 1 base from V and 6 bases from J, with 6 bases in between. CDR3 region: CASSYFPDGYTF. CDR3 bases: TGTGCCAGCAGTTACTTTCCAGATGGCTACACCTTC.

This clone was recorded a few times. The chain has TRBV9 and TRBJ1-2; no firm D call. Germline V gives CDR1 SGDLS, CDR2 YYNGEE. The V gene lost 2 bases and the J gene lost 5 bases, with 13 bases spanning the gap. The CDR3 runs to 14 residues. In DNA, the CDR3 is TGTGCCAGCAGCGTCGCACCCGGGGAGTATGGCTACACCTTC. Its protein product is CASSVAPGEYGYTF.

The V call is TRBV7-2, the J call TRBJ2-2; D gene uncertain. Germline CDR1 reads SGHTA; CDR2 reads FQGNSA. This CDR3 has 12 amino acids. Trimming removed 3 bases at V and 5 bases at J, with 4 bases between. The CDR3 sequence is CASSFSTGELFF. CDR3 bases: TGTGCCAGCAGCTTTTCTACCGGGGAGCTGTTTTTT.

The CDR3 coding sequence is TGTGCCAGCTCACCACCGACCGGAAACTATGGCTACACCTTC. Its protein product is CASSPPTGNYGYTF. The gene calls are TRBV18 and TRBJ1-2; D gene unclear. CDR3 length: 14 residues. Trimming removed 0 bases from V and 2 bases from J, with 7 bases in between. The germline CDR1 and CDR2 sequences are KGHSH and LQKENI.

This clone is classed as medium-sized. V is TRBV7-9 and J is TRBJ2-7; TRBD2 aligns across 9 bases. CDR3 size: 15 residues. With V trimmed by 3 bases and J by 7 bases, 10 bases remained unmatched. Germline V lookup: CDR1 SEHNR, CDR2 FQNEAQ (reference sequence). This chain's CDR3 is CASSLVAGDPSEQYF. As DNA, the CDR3 is TGTGCCAGCAGCTTGGTAGCGGGGGATCCTTCGGAGCAGTACTTC.

This clone has just a few counts. The J gene is TRBJ2-2, the V gene TRBV19; no clear D. The V end was cut by 7 bases, the J end by 4 bases, with 4 bases between. The CDR3 runs 11 residues. The V gene's germline CDR1 is LNHDA and CDR2 SQIVND (reference sequence). CDR3 in amino acids: CASTLTGELFF. The CDR3 coding sequence is TGTGCCAGTACCCTCACCGGGGAGCTGTTTTTT.

In this sample, this clone turned up a few times. This chain connects TRBV2 to TRBJ1-2; no clear D gene. Germline V CDR1 and CDR2: SNHLY, FYNNEI. V shed 8 bases and J shed 3 bases, with 4 bases lying between them. This CDR3 spans 10 amino acids. In DNA, the CDR3 is TGTGCCAGCGATTACTATGGCTACACCTTC. Protein sequence: CASDYYGYTF.

V and J are TRBV4-3 and TRBJ1-6; D might be TRBD1 (5 bases). V gave up 0 bases and J gave up 7 bases, with 10 bases separating them. This CDR3 has 15 residues. Germline V lookup: CDR1 LGHNA, CDR2 YSLEER. In DNA, the CDR3 is TGCGCCAGCAGCCAAGATTCCGGGGCCAATTCACCCCTCCACTTT. This translates into CASSQDSGANSPLHF.

This chain links TRBV5-4 with TRBJ2-6, with 7 bases that match TRBD1. The CDR3 totals 18 residues. V gave up 4 bases and J gave up 2 bases; unmatched junction bases: 12. Looked up from germline, CDR1 is SGHNT and CDR2 is YYREEE (reference sequence). CDR3 loop: CASSPDRVSPPGANVLTF. The DNA for the CDR3 is TGTGCCAGCAGCCCTGACAGGGTTTCACCTCCTGGGGCCAACGTCCTGACTTTC.

This clone appeared a few times. The V and J genes are TRBV6-9 and TRBJ2-7, with unresolved D. CDR3 length: 16 residues. The germline CDR1 and CDR2 sequences are MNHGY and SVAAGI. V dropped 3 bases and J dropped 0 bases, with 15 bases sitting between them. For the CDR3, the DNA is TGTGCCAGCAGTTACTCGAGACGGACGGGCTCCTACGAGCAGTACTTC. It translates to CASSYSRRTGSYEQYF.

This chain connects TRBV7-9 to TRBJ2-5; 7 nucleotides match TRBD2. V was pared by 6 bases and J by 4 bases, with 11 bases of the junction left unmatched. Germline V gene lookup returns CDR1 SEHNR and CDR2 FQNEAQ (reference sequence). This CDR3 contains 15 residues. The CDR3 reads CASSSPARERETQYF. CDR3 DNA sequence: TGTGCCAGCAGTTCCCCCGCGCGGGAGCGAGAGACCCAGTACTTC.